The 7 T cell receptor beta chains reported below all come from one sample, sequenced in a study of blood T cell repertoires in COVID-19. Only in-frame clones appear in the TCRdb table, and some are missing; sequencing was by immunoSEQ multiplex PCR. The sample comprises around 150,000 clones, roughly 80% of which are singletons, and 4% rests with the top ten. Sequencing was carried out using peripheral blood. The receptors stem from an older woman with acute or convalescent COVID-19.

The chain is built from TRBV7-9 and TRBJ1-3; D uncertain. The germline CDR1 and CDR2 sequences are SEHNR and FQNEAQ (reference sequence). Trimming removed 5 bases from V and 7 bases from J, with 18 bases in between. The CDR3 contains 15 residues. CDR3 DNA sequence: TGTGCCAGCAGCCCGAATCCCCATTTGGCCAACACCATATATTTT. Translating it yields CASSPNPHLANTIYF.

The rearrangement joins TRBV7-2 to TRBJ2-7; D gene uncertain. Per germline, CDR1 SGHTA and CDR2 FQGNSA. The ends were cut back, 1 base at V and 0 bases at J, with 4 bases in the middle. This CDR3 is built from 13 residues. The chain's CDR3 is CASSLGHSYEQYF. CDR3 coding DNA: TGTGCCAGCAGCTTAGGACACTCCTACGAGCAGTACTTC.

Only one count was recorded for this clone. V is TRBV4-1 and J is TRBJ1-5, with a possible D match to TRBD1 (5 bases). The germline CDR1 and CDR2 sequences are MGHRA and YSYEKL. V lost 0 bases, J lost 6 bases, and 12 bases lay in between. The CDR3 loop spans 15 amino acids. CDR3 DNA sequence: TGCGCCAGCAGCCAAGACCGGGGGTTGGGTCAGCCCCAGCATTTT. It codes for CASSQDRGLGQPQHF.

The chain recombines TRBV14 with TRBJ2-7; possibly TRBD2 for D (6 bases). The V and J ends lost 3 bases and 6 bases respectively, with 15 bases between them. There are 14 residues in the CDR3. The V gene's germline CDR1 is SGHDN and CDR2 FVKESK. CDR3 sequence reads: CASSHRDWGSEQYF. DNA for the CDR3: TGTGCCAGCAGCCACCGGGACTGGGGCAGCGAGCAGTACTTC.

The chain has TRBV19 and TRBJ1-2; 7 bases line up with TRBD1. The length of the CDR3 is 13 residues. Looked up from germline, CDR1 is LNHDA and CDR2 is SQIVND (reference sequence). Unmatched junction bases numbered 4, after V lost 6 bases and J lost 3 bases. The CDR3 DNA reads TGTGCCAGTAGCATCGACAGGGACTATGGCTACACCTTC. The encoded protein is CASSIDRDYGYTF.

The chain employs TRBV19 and TRBJ2-5; D possibly corresponds to TRBD2 (6 bases). Trimming removed 6 bases at V and 2 bases at J, with 19 bases between. CDR1 and CDR2 (germline): LNHDA, SQIVND (reference sequence). This CDR3 spans 16 amino acids. CDR3 DNA sequence: TGTGCCAGTAGCCCCATGAGCGGAGGACTACAAGAGACCCAGTACTTC. As protein: CASSPMSGGLQETQYF.

This chain links TRBV2 with TRBJ2-7, with 9 positions matching TRBD1. The CDR3 length is 13 residues. The V gene's germline CDR1 is SNHLY and CDR2 FYNNEI. CDR3 bases: TGTGCTGGGCGGGGACAGGGCTTGTGGGAGCAGTACTTC. It translates to CAGRGQGLWEQYF.